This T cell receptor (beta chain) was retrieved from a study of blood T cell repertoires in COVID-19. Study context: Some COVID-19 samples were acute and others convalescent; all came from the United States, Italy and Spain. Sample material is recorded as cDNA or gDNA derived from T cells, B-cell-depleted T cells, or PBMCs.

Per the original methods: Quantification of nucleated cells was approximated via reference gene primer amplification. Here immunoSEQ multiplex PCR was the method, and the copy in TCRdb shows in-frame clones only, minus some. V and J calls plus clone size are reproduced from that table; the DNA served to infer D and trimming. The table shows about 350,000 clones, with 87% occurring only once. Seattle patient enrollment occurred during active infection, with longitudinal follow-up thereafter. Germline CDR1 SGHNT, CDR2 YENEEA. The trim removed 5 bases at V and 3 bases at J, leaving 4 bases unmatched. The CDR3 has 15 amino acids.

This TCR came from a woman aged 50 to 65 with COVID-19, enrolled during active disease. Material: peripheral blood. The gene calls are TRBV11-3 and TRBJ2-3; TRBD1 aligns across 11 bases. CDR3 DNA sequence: TGTGCCAGCAGCCGGACAGGGGGCTCGACAGATACGCAGTATTTT. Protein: CASSRTGGSTDTQYF.